One and the same sample provided the 20 T cell receptor beta chains below, sequenced in a study of cytomegalovirus exposure and HLA in healthy donors. Method: immunoSEQ multiplex PCR; TCRdb's copy keeps in-frame clones and lacks some. The sample lists approximately 130,000 clones, more than 75% seen once, with 2.1% in the top ten. The sample taken for sequencing was PBMCs. These receptors came from a woman aged 30 to 39 in good health and CMV-seronegative.

This chain joins TRBV5-1 and TRBJ1-1; 8 bases agree with TRBD1. V dropped 1 base and J dropped 1; count of bases not matched to a gene: 3. Germline CDR1 reads SGHRS; CDR2 reads YFSETQ. This CDR3 spans 15 amino acids. The chain's CDR3 is CASSLFTGGNTEAFF. The CDR3 coding sequence is TGCGCCAGCAGCTTGTTTACAGGGGGGAACACTGAAGCTTTCTTT.

This clone appeared once. The chain combines TRBV7-6 with TRBJ1-5; 7 bases map to TRBD1. With V trimmed by 1 base and J by 5 bases, 2 bases remained unmatched. Germline V gene lookup returns CDR1 SGHVS and CDR2 FNYEAQ. The CDR3 runs 14 residues. Here the CDR3 reads CASSLGGGHQPQHF. Here the CDR3 DNA reads TGTGCCAGCAGCTTAGGAGGGGGCCATCAGCCCCAGCATTTT.

V gene TRBV29-1 combines with J gene TRBJ2-7, with 11 bases fitting TRBD1. Germline CDR1 is SQVTM and CDR2 is ANQGSEA. Germline trimming cut 2 bases from V and 3 bases from J; bases unmatched to any gene: 3. This CDR3 region has 14 residues. The CDR3 DNA sequence: TGCAGCGTTGAACTTGGGACAGGGGGCTACGAGCAGTACTTC. This encodes CSVELGTGGYEQYF.

The genes are TRBV18 and TRBJ2-2; 7 bases are a match to TRBD1. Losses at the gene ends were 2 bases for V and 6 bases for J; bases not matched to a gene: 3. Germline loops: CDR1 KGHSH, CDR2 LQKENI. The CDR3 sequence is 14 residues long. This chain's CDR3 is CASSPDRVAGELFF. For the CDR3, the DNA is TGTGCCAGCTCACCAGACAGGGTCGCCGGGGAGCTGTTTTTT.

V and J are TRBV7-6 and TRBJ1-1, with 10 nucleotides matching TRBD1. The V gene's germline CDR1 is SGHVS and CDR2 FNYEAQ. Trimming removed 7 bases from V and 0 bases from J; junction bases left unmatched: 5. The CDR3 has 15 residues. This CDR3 is CASTPGQGVNTEAFF. The CDR3 nucleotides read TGTGCCAGCACCCCTGGACAGGGGGTGAACACTGAAGCTTTCTTT. Full variable domain (outside the CDR3, taken from reference TRBV7-6 and TRBJ1-1): GAGVSQSPRYKVTKRGQDVALRCDPISGHVSLYWYRQALGQGPEFLTYFNYEAQQDKSGLPNDRFSAERPEGSISTLTIQRTEQRDSAMYRCASTPGQGVNTEAFFGQGTRLTVV.

V and J are TRBV5-1 and TRBJ1-2; D ambiguous. V lost 4 bases and J 3 bases, leaving 10 bases between the germline ends. The germline V gene has CDR1 SGHRS and CDR2 YFSETQ. CDR3 length: 13 residues. As DNA, the CDR3 is TGCGCCAGCAGCGTGGACTCATACTATGGCTACACCTTC. Translated, it gives CASSVDSYYGYTF.

This sequence joins TRBV9 and TRBJ2-5; 11 bases map to TRBD2. Germline CDR1 is SGDLS and CDR2 is YYNGEE. The junction had 7 bases not matched to a gene; V was cut back by 4 bases and J by 5 bases. This CDR3 has 15 residues. DNA of the CDR3: TGTGCCAGCAGCCCCGGTAGCGGGGGGGGTGAGACCCAGTACTTC. It encodes CASSPGSGGGETQYF.

The chain links TRBV5-6 to TRBJ2-7; a weak D match, TRBD2 (7 bases). V lost 1 base and J 5 bases, leaving 22 bases between the germline ends. CDR1 is SGHDT and CDR2 is YYEEEE in the germline V gene. The CDR3 sequence is 17 residues long. The CDR3 spells CASSLLRGGIRRDEQYF. CDR3 nucleotide sequence: TGTGCCAGCAGCTTGCTGCGCGGGGGCATTCGGCGCGACGAGCAGTACTTC. The variable domain in full, with the rest retrieved from reference TRBV5-6 and TRBJ2-7, is DAGVTQSPTHLIKTRGQQVTLRCSPKSGHDTVSWYQQALGQGPQFIFQYYEEEERQRGNFPDRFSGHQFPNYSSELNVNALLLGDSALYLCASSLLRGGIRRDEQYFGPGTRLTVT.

The rearrangement uses TRBV9 and TRBJ1-3, with D possibly TRBD1 on 5 matching bases. The ends were cut back, 2 bases at V and 0 bases at J, with 9 bases in the middle. The CDR3 length is 15 residues. Germline values: CDR1 SGDLS, CDR2 YYNGEE. The CDR3 protein is CASSVVGGSGNTIYF. In DNA form, the CDR3 reads TGTGCCAGCAGCGTGGTGGGGGGCTCTGGAAACACCATATATTTT.

J is TRBJ2-2 and V is TRBV7-9; 7 nucleotides align to TRBD2. Germline CDR1 and CDR2: SEHNR and FQNEAQ (reference sequence). The CDR3 is made up of 14 amino acids. After removal of 5 bases from V and 8 bases from J, the junction contained 8 bases not matched to a gene. CDR3 protein: CASSARTSGGELFF. As DNA, the CDR3 is TGTGCCAGCAGCGCCCGGACTAGTGGTGGGGAGCTGTTTTTT.

The chain uses TRBV5-1 and TRBJ1-1; 7 bases match TRBD1. Unmatched junction bases numbered 8, after V lost 4 bases and J lost 5 bases. This CDR3 is built from 14 residues. From germline, CDR1 is SGHRS and CDR2 YFSETQ. The CDR3 reads CASSQGTVGTEAFF. The DNA of the CDR3 is TGCGCCAGCAGCCAAGGGACAGTGGGGACTGAAGCTTTCTTT.

The genes are TRBV2 and TRBJ2-6; 9 bases are shared with TRBD1. The CDR3 spans 17 residues. V lost 5 bases and J lost 2; bases outside the gene matches: 7. Per germline, CDR1 SNHLY and CDR2 FYNNEI. Written as DNA, the CDR3 is TGTGCCAGCAGTCGGCTGGACAGGGGTACTGGGGCCAACGTCCTGACTTTC. This encodes CASSRLDRGTGANVLTF. The entire variable domain, with the rest obtained from reference TRBV2 and TRBJ2-6, is as follows: EPEVTQTPSHQVTQMGQEVILRCVPISNHLYFYWYRQILGQKVEFLVSFYNNEISEKSEIFDDQFSVERPDGSNFTLKIRSTKLEDSAMYFCASSRLDRGTGANVLTFGAGSRLTVL.

The J gene is TRBJ2-7, the V gene TRBV15; D is possibly TRBD2 (6 bases). Germline CDR1 reads LNHNV; CDR2 reads YYDKDF (reference sequence). The CDR3 has 16 amino acids. Trimming took 1 base from V and 3 from J, leaving 16 bases between them. The CDR3 region has the DNA TGTGCCACCAGCAGAGGGGGGAAGACTAGAATCTACGAGCAGTACTTC. This translates into CATSRGGKTRIYEQYF.

This sequence joins TRBV18 and TRBJ2-1, with TRBD2 identical over 11 bases. The CDR3 is 17 amino acids. V dropped 6 bases and J dropped 0; count of bases not matched to a gene: 7. Germline CDR1 and CDR2: KGHSH and LQKENI. Here the CDR3 DNA reads TGTGCCAGCTCCCCCACCACTAGCGGGAGCTCCTACAATGAGCAGTTCTTC. Translated: CASSPTTSGSSYNEQFF.

CDR3 bases: TGCAGCGTTGCCCGGACAGGGGGCAAGAATGAGCAGTTCTTC. Protein sequence: CSVARTGGKNEQFF. The chain recombines TRBV29-1 with TRBJ2-1; 11 positions agree with TRBD1. The CDR3 consists of 14 residues. V was clipped by 4 bases and J by 7 bases; unmatched bases: 6. Germline CDR1 is SQVTM and CDR2 is ANQGSEA.

The chain has TRBV5-1 and TRBJ2-3; 8 nucleotides match TRBD2. The CDR3 totals 15 residues. CDR1 SGHRS and CDR2 YFSETQ come from the germline V gene. V lost 3 bases, J lost 4 bases, and 7 bases stayed unmatched. The CDR3 DNA reads TGCGCCAGCAGCTCCGCTAGCGGGCGCCCAGATACGCAGTATTTT. Amino acids: CASSSASGRPDTQYF.

The chain uses TRBV9 and TRBJ1-2; weak D call: TRBD1 (5 bases). Germline-derived CDR1 and CDR2 are SGDLS and YYNGEE. The ends were cut back, 4 bases at V and 1 base at J, with 8 bases in the middle. The CDR3 spans 13 residues. The CDR3 sequence is CASSLQDNYGYTF. The CDR3 DNA is TGTGCCAGCAGCTTACAGGATAACTATGGCTACACCTTC. The full variable domain, its missing parts supplied by reference TRBV9 and TRBJ1-2, is DSGVTQTPKHLITATGQRVTLRCSPRSGDLSVYWYQQSLDQGLQFLIQYYNGEERAKGNILERFSAQQFPDLHSELNLSSLELGDSALYFCASSLQDNYGYTFGSGTRLTVV.

A word on this clone: This same CDR3 is encoded by further DNA sequences in the sample. V is TRBV19 and J is TRBJ1-6; TRBD1 aligns across 9 bases. The CDR3 runs 13 residues. V shed 6 bases, J shed 10 bases, and the junction held 4 bases outside the gene matches. The germline gives CDR1 LNHDA, CDR2 SQIVND (reference sequence). CDR3 residues: CASRDRGGSPLHF. The CDR3 DNA is TGTGCCAGTAGGGACAGGGGAGGATCACCCCTCCACTTT.

The V and J genes are TRBV7-6 and TRBJ1-1; TRBD1 matches 8 bases. The trim removed 4 bases at V and 0 bases at J, leaving 4 bases unmatched. This CDR3 spans 15 amino acids. In germline, CDR1 is SGHVS, CDR2 FNYEAQ. CDR3 sequence (DNA): TGTGCCAGCAGCTCAAGACAGGGGATGAACACTGAAGCTTTCTTT. Translation gives CASSSRQGMNTEAFF.

The chain joins TRBV30 to TRBJ1-3; D is unclear. Trimming removed 3 bases from V and 4 bases from J, with 19 bases in between. Germline-derived CDR1 and CDR2 are GTSNPN and SVGIG (reference sequence). The CDR3 sequence is 16 residues long. The CDR3 bases are TGTGCCTGGAGATCCTACGGGGTCGGGTACGGAAACACCATATATTTT. Its protein is CAWRSYGVGYGNTIYF.